The 22 T cell receptor beta chains below come from one sample, sequenced in a study of shared clonotypes between healthy human individuals. The data were produced by immunoSEQ multiplex PCR, yet TCRdb's version contains in-frame clones alone and is incomplete. This table has millions of clones, about 95% appearing once. In the naive CD8 group, cells lacked CD45RO and were positively selected for CCR7, so terminally differentiated effector memory CD45RA+ cells were left out. The material sequenced was naive CD8+ T cells sorted from blood. The receptors originated from a man aged 18 to 29 in good health.

Notes on this clone: One end of the junction fails to match germline, which may point to a read error. This rearrangement joins TRBV5-4 to TRBJ2-1; D gene unclear. The V gene's germline CDR1 is SGHNT and CDR2 YYREEE (reference sequence). The CDR3 runs 11 residues. The CDR3 bases are TGTACCAGCAGCAGTAGCAATGAGCAGTTCTTC. It specifies CTSSSSNEQFF.

The chain is built from TRBV2 and TRBJ1-1, with D uncertain. Per the germline V gene, CDR1 is SNHLY and CDR2 is FYNNEI. The CDR3 has 14 amino acids. The ends were cut back, 3 bases at V and 1 base at J, with 9 bases in the middle. The CDR3 DNA is TGTGCCAGCAGTGATCCCGCGGCGAACACTGAAGCTTTCTTT. It yields the protein CASSDPAANTEAFF.

The CDR3 loop is CASSLPTGYLGYTF. The CDR3 DNA sequence: TGTGCCAGCAGCCTCCCCACAGGGTATCTTGGCTACACCTTC. This chain joins TRBV11-1 and TRBJ1-2; TRBD1 might be the D (6 bases). The V gene lost 5 bases and the J gene lost 7 bases, with 17 bases spanning the gap. This CDR3 region has 14 residues. Germline CDR1 reads SGHAT; CDR2 reads FQDESV (reference sequence).

Points on this clone: Because it lacks the conserved phenylalanine or tryptophan at the end, this CDR3 is likely a read error. The DNA is left out, because the CDR3 cannot be placed on it with certainty; the CDR3 is given as TCRdb lists it. This chain connects TRBV19 to TRBJ1-2. The CDR3 extends over 8 residues, inclusive of both ends. Germline-derived CDR1 and CDR2 are LNHDA and SQIVND (reference sequence). The CDR3 sequence: CASRVPFS.

The chain's CDR3 is CAWVTGLGGEQYF. CDR3 in DNA: TGTGCCTGGGTGACAGGGTTGGGAGGCGAGCAGTACTTC. This chain connects TRBV30 to TRBJ2-7; D possibly corresponds to TRBD1 (7 bases). The CDR3 runs 13 residues. Trimming pared 5 bases from V and 6 bases from J, leaving 17 bases between. CDR1 and CDR2 (germline): GTSNPN, SVGIG (reference sequence).

J is TRBJ2-1 and V is TRBV5-4; TRBD2 matches at 11 bases. The CDR3 sequence is 16 residues long. CDR1 and CDR2 from the germline V gene are SGHNT and YYREEE (reference sequence). V dropped 1 base and J dropped 6; count of bases not matched to a gene: 6. The chain's CDR3 is CASSLQVLAGGNEQFF. The DNA of the CDR3 is TGTGCCAGCAGCTTGCAAGTTCTAGCGGGGGGCAATGAGCAGTTCTTC.

A word on this clone: The same CDR3 also results from other DNA sequences found in this sample. The chain links TRBV5-6 to TRBJ2-7; possible D gene TRBD1, 5 bases. Germline CDR1 reads SGHDT; CDR2 reads YYEEEE. V was trimmed by 1 base and J by 1 base, leaving 6 bases between them. The CDR3 spans 13 residues. As DNA, the CDR3 is TGTGCCAGCAGCTTGCAGGGTTCCTACGAGCAGTACTTC. Amino acids: CASSLQGSYEQYF.

J is TRBJ2-7 and V is TRBV4-3; 7 bases match TRBD2. Unmatched junction bases numbered 8, after V lost 0 bases and J lost 3 bases. The CDR3 consists of 16 residues. From germline, CDR1 is LGHNA and CDR2 YSLEER. The CDR3 loop reads CASSQDWAGEDYEQYF. The CDR3 DNA reads TGCGCCAGCAGCCAAGATTGGGCGGGAGAAGACTACGAGCAGTACTTC.

The chain recombines TRBV7-9 with TRBJ2-1; tentatively, D is TRBD1 or TRBD2 (7 bases each). The CDR3 is 15 residues long. V lost 5 bases and J lost 2, with 13 bases in between. In germline, CDR1 is SEHNR, CDR2 FQNEAQ (reference sequence). CDR3 in amino acids: CASSGRDRTYNEQFF. The CDR3 coding sequence is TGTGCCAGCAGCGGGAGGGACAGAACCTACAATGAGCAGTTCTTC. Using reference TRBV7-9 and TRBJ2-1 for the parts outside the CDR3, the full variable domain is DTGVSQNPRHKITKRGQNVTFRCDPISEHNRLYWYRQTLGQGPEFLTYFQNEAQLEKSRLLSDRFSAERPKGSFSTLEIQRTEQGDSAMYLCASSGRDRTYNEQFFGPGTRLTVL.

The rearrangement links TRBV9 to TRBJ2-1, with a weak D call TRBD2 (5 bases). The V gene lost 0 bases and the J gene lost 4 bases, with 14 bases spanning the gap. Germline assignment: CDR1 SGDLS and CDR2 YYNGEE. The CDR3 extends over 16 amino acids. This CDR3 is CASSVGSSGFYNEQFF. The CDR3 DNA is TGTGCCAGCAGCGTAGGGTCCAGCGGATTTTACAATGAGCAGTTCTTC.

The chain carries TRBV4-3 and TRBJ2-2; D may be TRBD1 or TRBD2 (5 bases each). Germline lookup yields CDR1 LGHNA and CDR2 YSLEER. The V and J ends lost 5 bases and 2 bases respectively, with 18 bases between them. This CDR3 region has 17 residues. As DNA, the CDR3 is TGCGCCAGCAGCTTCACAGCCGGGACGGAAAACACCGGGGAGCTGTTTTTT. Its translation is CASSFTAGTENTGELFF.

This chain uses TRBV7-6 with TRBJ2-7; no clear D gene. CDR3 size: 13 residues. Germline CDR1 reads SGHVS; CDR2 reads FNYEAQ. V lost 5 bases, J lost 1 base, and 9 bases lay in between. The CDR3 spells CASSTTDSYEQYF. CDR3 sequence (DNA): TGTGCCAGCAGCACAACAGATTCCTACGAGCAGTACTTC.

The genes are TRBV6-5 and TRBJ2-5; TRBD2 matches 7 bases. Unmatched junction bases numbered 8, after V lost 2 bases and J lost 2 bases. The germline V gene has CDR1 MNHEY and CDR2 SVGAGI. The CDR3 totals 16 residues. CDR3 sequence: CASSYLEGGIQETQYF. Written as DNA, the CDR3 is TGTGCCAGCAGTTACCTAGAGGGAGGGATTCAAGAGACCCAGTACTTC.

The chain recombines TRBV2 with TRBJ1-6; no clear D gene. Germline V gene data show CDR1 as SNHLY and CDR2 as FYNNEI. Trimming pared 8 bases from V and 7 bases from J, leaving 9 bases between. This CDR3 comprises 12 residues. CDR3 sequence: CASQAENSPLHF. For the CDR3, the DNA is TGTGCCAGCCAGGCCGAGAATTCACCCCTCCACTTT.

The chain employs TRBV6-5 and TRBJ2-1; tentatively, D is TRBD1 (8 bases). The germline V gene encodes CDR1 MNHEY and CDR2 SVGAGI. This CDR3 is built from 16 residues. Trimming pared 2 bases from V and 3 bases from J, leaving 14 bases between. The CDR3 DNA reads TGTGCCAGCAGTTACACGACAGGGGAGGGCTACAATGAGCAGTTCTTC. This codes for CASSYTTGEGYNEQFF.

The rearrangement uses TRBV19 and TRBJ2-7; TRBD1 agrees at 8 bases. This CDR3 contains 15 residues. J lost 5 bases, V lost 5 bases, and 11 bases had no gene match. Germline CDR1 is LNHDA and CDR2 is SQIVND (reference sequence). Here the CDR3 DNA reads TGTGCCAGTAGTCCCACAGGGGGAAATGTGAACGAGCAGTACTTC. Its translation: CASSPTGGNVNEQYF.

This sequence joins TRBV28 and TRBJ1-1, with a possible D match to TRBD1 (5 bases). The CDR3 sequence is 15 residues long. CDR1 is MDHEN, CDR2 SYDVKM, per germline. V was cut by 7 bases and J by 5 bases, with 20 bases left in between. CDR3 in amino acids: CASNVGAFGGTEAFF. The CDR3 DNA reads as TGTGCCAGCAATGTTGGGGCTTTTGGGGGAACTGAAGCTTTCTTT.

The chain has TRBV7-9 and TRBJ2-7, with D possibly being TRBD2 (5 bases). Germline CDR1 is SEHNR and CDR2 is FQNEAQ (reference sequence). The germline V and J ends were trimmed by 3 bases and 3 bases, with 12 bases remaining between them. This CDR3 spans 14 amino acids. The CDR3 nucleotides read TGTGCCAGCAGCTTTGAGGACTCGATCTACGAGCAGTACTTC. It is translated as CASSFEDSIYEQYF. Full variable domain (outside the CDR3, taken from reference TRBV7-9 and TRBJ2-7): DTGVSQNPRHKITKRGQNVTFRCDPISEHNRLYWYRQTLGQGPEFLTYFQNEAQLEKSRLLSDRFSAERPKGSFSTLEIQRTEQGDSAMYLCASSFEDSIYEQYFGPGTRLTVT.

This chain joins TRBV25-1 and TRBJ2-5, with D unclear. Germline V gives CDR1 MGHDK, CDR2 SYGVNS. The CDR3 contains 12 residues. V lost 4 bases, J lost 5 bases, and 8 bases lay in between. The CDR3 reads CASSAPGETQYF. DNA of the CDR3: TGTGCCAGCAGTGCCCCCGGCGAGACCCAGTACTTC. The full variable domain, rest sourced from reference TRBV25-1 and TRBJ2-5, is EADIYQTPRYLVIGTGKKITLECSQTMGHDKMYWYQQDPGMELHLIHYSYGVNSTEKGDLSSESTVSRIRTEHFPLTLESARPSHTSQYLCASSAPGETQYFGPGTRLLVL.

The chain recombines TRBV10-2 with TRBJ2-5; 11 nucleotides agree with TRBD2. The CDR3 has 16 residues. The V and J ends lost 3 bases and 2 bases, in that order; junction bases with no gene match: 5. Per germline, CDR1 WSHSY and CDR2 SAAADI. CDR3 region: CASSEGTSGVQETQYF. The CDR3 bases are TGCGCCAGCAGTGAAGGGACTAGCGGCGTTCAAGAGACCCAGTACTTC.

Worth noting for this clone: Other DNA sequences in this sample translate to the same CDR3. This sequence joins TRBV4-1 and TRBJ1-3; TRBD1 might be the D (6 bases). Trimming cost V 1 base and J 1 base, with 8 bases left between them. CDR3 length: 15 residues. Germline CDR1 and CDR2: MGHRA and YSYEKL. As DNA, the CDR3 is TGCGCCAGCAGCCAAGCCGGGACATCTGGAAACACCATATATTTT. It specifies CASSQAGTSGNTIYF.

V is TRBV4-3 and J is TRBJ2-6, with 10 nucleotides matching TRBD1. V shed 1 base and J 3 bases; nucleotides not matched to a gene: 9. Germline-derived CDR1 and CDR2 are LGHNA and YSLEER. This CDR3 contains 19 residues. The CDR3 spells CASSQGSGTGVYGANVLTF. The CDR3 DNA reads TGCGCCAGCAGCCAAGGATCCGGGACAGGGGTTTATGGGGCCAACGTCCTGACTTTC.